The entry that follows covers one T cell receptor (beta chain) sequence. Clones were read by immunoSEQ multiplex PCR, and TCRdb kept only the in-frame ones, dropping some. The sample carries some 400,000 clones, 95% recorded once. These data originate in a study of shared T cell receptors in the human thymus. The V and J ends lost 2 bases and 8 bases, in that order; junction bases with no gene match: 14. Germline lookup yields CDR1 ENHRY and CDR2 SYGVKD. The CDR3 length is 17 residues. The specimen sequenced was thymocytes. This chain connects TRBV10-3 to TRBJ1-4, with 7 positions matching TRBD1. This clonotype was sampled from a human donor. CDR3 protein: CAISEERIKGQHEKLFF. In DNA, the CDR3 is TGTGCCATCAGTGAGGAGCGCATAAAGGGACAGCACGAAAAACTGTTTTTT.